The next 30 T cell receptor beta chains were all read from a single sample in a study of blood T cell repertoires in COVID-19. Produced via immunoSEQ multiplex PCR; TCRdb's table is partial and in-frame only. The sample shows tens of thousands of clones, about nine tenths of them seen only once. The sequenced sample was peripheral blood. These receptor sequences come from a human donor in a cohort sampled during active COVID-19.

The genes are TRBV5-1 and TRBJ1-1, with D maybe TRBD1 (6 bases). This CDR3 contains 14 residues. V lost 7 bases, J lost 0 bases, and 13 bases lay in between. Germline CDR1 reads SGHRS; CDR2 reads YFSETQ. The CDR3 region is CASQGGGMNTEAFF. In DNA form, the CDR3 reads TGCGCCAGCCAAGGGGGGGGAATGAACACTGAAGCTTTCTTT.

The chain joins TRBV7-8 to TRBJ1-3; D possibly corresponds to TRBD1 (5 bases). The CDR3 loop spans 17 amino acids. Germline V gives CDR1 SGHVS, CDR2 FQNEAQ. V lost 1 base and J lost 3, with 16 bases in between. The CDR3 nucleotides are TGTGCCAGCAGCTTAGAAAGGGGCCAGTCGAGTGGAAACACCATATATTTT. Translating it yields CASSLERGQSSGNTIYF.

The chain employs TRBV4-2 and TRBJ2-5; tentatively, D is TRBD1 (6 bases). Deletions cut 0 bases from V and 5 bases from J, with 16 bases between. Germline V lookup: CDR1 LGHNA, CDR2 YNFKEQ. The length of the CDR3 is 16 residues. The CDR3 region has the DNA TGTGCCAGCAGCCAAGATCACGGCAGGGGCCAGGAGACCCAGTACTTC. Protein product: CASSQDHGRGQETQYF.

V is TRBV7-2 and J is TRBJ2-3; 9 nucleotides agree with TRBD2. Germline CDR1 is SGHTA and CDR2 is FQGNSA. Trimming cost V 4 bases and J 4 bases; bases outside gene matches: 6. The CDR3 has 15 amino acids. The CDR3 DNA reads as TGTGCCAGCAGCTCGGGCGGGAGGGGGTCAGATACGCAGTATTTT. This translates into CASSSGGRGSDTQYF.

The rearrangement links TRBV5-6 to TRBJ2-7; the match to TRBD2 covers 9 bases. J lost 0 bases, V lost 4 bases, and 8 bases had no gene match. The CDR3 has 16 amino acids. Germline CDR1 SGHDT, CDR2 YYEEEE. The CDR3 region is CASSRAAGGSSYEQYF. The CDR3 DNA sequence: TGTGCCAGCAGCCGGGCGGCGGGAGGGAGCTCCTACGAGCAGTACTTC.

J is TRBJ2-7 and V is TRBV5-1, with TRBD1 matching 8 bases. Germline trimming cut 0 bases from V and 3 bases from J; bases unmatched to any gene: 5. Germline CDR1 SGHRS, CDR2 YFSETQ. There are 15 residues in the CDR3. CDR3 amino acids: CASSLEQGAGYEQYF. CDR3 sequence (DNA): TGCGCCAGCAGCTTGGAGCAGGGGGCAGGCTACGAGCAGTACTTC.

The chain carries TRBV5-5 and TRBJ2-7; 12 bases are shared with TRBD2. Germline V gene sequence: CDR1 SGHKS, CDR2 YYEKEE (reference sequence). V shed 1 base and J 3 bases; nucleotides not matched to a gene: 8. There are 17 residues in the CDR3. The CDR3 sequence is CASSLKRTSGIFYEQYF. The DNA for the CDR3 is TGTGCCAGCAGCTTGAAGAGGACTAGCGGGATCTTCTACGAGCAGTACTTC.

V is TRBV29-1 and J is TRBJ2-3, with D possibly matching TRBD1 (6 bases). V was pared by 3 bases and J by 2 bases, with 9 bases between. CDR1 is SQVTM and CDR2 is ANQGSEA in the germline V gene. The CDR3 sequence is 13 residues long. CDR3 bases: TGCAGCGTTGATATGGGACACACAGATACGCAGTATTTT. This sequence encodes CSVDMGHTDTQYF.

The rearrangement joins TRBV7-6 to TRBJ1-4; 8 bases map to TRBD1. With V trimmed by 5 bases and J by 4 bases, 6 bases remained unmatched. The CDR3 sequence is 15 residues long. Germline lookup yields CDR1 SGHVS and CDR2 FNYEAQ. This CDR3 reads CASSPSQGVNEKLFF. In DNA form, the CDR3 reads TGTGCCAGCAGCCCATCACAGGGGGTTAATGAAAAACTGTTTTTT.

The chain carries TRBV3-1 (or the pseudogene TRBV3-2) and TRBJ2-1, with 9 bases identical to TRBD2. V lost 3 bases and J lost 4; bases outside the gene matches: 13. CDR3 size: 18 residues. Germline V gene lookup returns CDR1 LGHDT and CDR2 YNNKEL (reference sequence). CDR3 amino acids: CASSHGSGSGGHYNEQFF. DNA for the CDR3: TGTGCCAGCAGCCATGGCTCGGGTAGCGGGGGACATTACAATGAGCAGTTCTTC.

This clone was seen only once. The chain joins TRBV7-9 to TRBJ2-5, with a weak D call TRBD2 (5 bases). V was cut by 3 bases and J by 5 bases, with 10 bases left in between. Germline loops: CDR1 SEHNR, CDR2 FQNEAQ (reference sequence). The CDR3 extends over 13 amino acids. CDR3 in DNA: TGTGCCAGCAGCTTCGGGGTCGGGGAGACCCAGTACTTC. Its protein is CASSFGVGETQYF.

This clone was seen once. The rearrangement joins TRBV6-5 to TRBJ1-4; possible D gene TRBD1, 6 bases. The germline V and J ends were trimmed by 6 bases and 8 bases, with 16 bases remaining between them. CDR3 length: 14 residues. Looked up from germline, CDR1 is MNHEY and CDR2 is SVGAGI. The CDR3 sequence is CASRAGGRDEKLFF. In DNA form, the CDR3 reads TGTGCCAGCAGGGCGGGGGGCAGGGACGAAAAACTGTTTTTT.

The DNA of the CDR3 is TGTGCCAGTGGAATAGGGGCATCAAGCAATCAGCCCCAGCATTTT. Amino acid sequence: CASGIGASSNQPQHF. The chain recombines TRBV19 with TRBJ1-5; weak D call: TRBD1 (5 bases). Germline loops: CDR1 LNHDA, CDR2 SQIVND (reference sequence). This CDR3 has 15 amino acids. Trimming pared 8 bases from V and 1 base from J, leaving 15 bases between. The full variable domain, completed using reference TRBV19 and TRBJ1-5, is DGGITQSPKYLFRKEGQNVTLSCEQNLNHDAMYWYRQDPGQGLRLIYYSQIVNDFQKGDIAEGYSVSREKKESFPLTVTSAQKNPTAFYLCASGIGASSNQPQHFGDGTRLSIL.

This sequence joins TRBV5-1 and TRBJ1-2, with a weak D call TRBD1 (5 bases). Germline loops: CDR1 SGHRS, CDR2 YFSETQ. V was clipped by 0 bases and J by 6 bases, with 9 bases between them. The CDR3 has 13 residues. The CDR3 region is CASSLGQGNGYTF. CDR3 DNA sequence: TGCGCCAGCAGCTTGGGGCAGGGAAATGGCTACACCTTC.

The chain employs TRBV27 and TRBJ2-1; 7 nucleotides agree with TRBD2. CDR3 size: 19 residues. The junction had 13 bases not matched to a gene; V was cut back by 2 bases and J by 0 bases. CDR1 is MNHEY and CDR2 is SMNVEV in the germline V gene (reference sequence). The CDR3 spells CASSLISGGLQSSYNEQFF. The DNA of the CDR3 is TGTGCCAGCAGTTTAATTTCGGGAGGCCTTCAGAGCTCCTACAATGAGCAGTTCTTC.

This clone turned up a few times. This sequence joins TRBV7-9 and TRBJ1-1, with 9 bases lining up with TRBD1. Looked up from germline, CDR1 is SEHNR and CDR2 is FQNEAQ (reference sequence). The V gene end was trimmed by 3 bases and the J gene end by 1 base; junction bases not matched to a gene: 6. There are 16 residues in the CDR3. The CDR3 loop reads CASSFYRGRGNTEAFF. The CDR3 DNA reads TGTGCCAGCAGCTTCTACAGGGGGCGAGGGAACACTGAAGCTTTCTTT.

The chain has TRBV7-2 and TRBJ1-4, with a possible D match to TRBD1 (6 bases). This CDR3 has 15 residues. Trimming cost V 2 bases and J 4 bases, with 11 bases left between them. The germline V gene encodes CDR1 SGHTA and CDR2 FQGNSA. The CDR3 DNA reads TGTGCCAGCAGCTTAACCACAGGGTATAATGAAAAACTGTTTTTT. Translated: CASSLTTGYNEKLFF. Drawing the rest from reference TRBV7-2 and TRBJ1-4, the complete variable domain is GAGVSQSPSNKVTEKGKDVELRCDPISGHTALYWYRQSLGQGLEFLIYFQGNSAPDKSGLPSDRFSAERTGGSVSTLTIQRTQQEDSAVYLCASSLTTGYNEKLFFGSGTQLSVL.

The V gene is TRBV28, the J gene TRBJ1-2, with TRBD1 matching 7 bases. CDR3 size: 14 residues. The germline gives CDR1 MDHEN, CDR2 SYDVKM. V lost 3 bases to trimming and J lost 7 bases; unmatched junction nucleotides: 8. CDR3 residues: CASSLVTGSIGYTF. CDR3 bases: TGTGCCAGCAGTTTGGTGACAGGGTCAATTGGCTACACCTTC.

V is TRBV19 and J is TRBJ1-5; tentatively, D is TRBD1 (5 bases). V dropped 4 bases and J dropped 2 bases, with 12 bases sitting between them. CDR1 LNHDA and CDR2 SQIVND come from the germline V gene (reference sequence). The CDR3 length is 15 residues. The CDR3 protein is CASSRQTGGNQPQHF. DNA of the CDR3: TGTGCCAGTAGTAGACAGACTGGCGGCAATCAGCCCCAGCATTTT. Full variable domain (rest looked up from reference TRBV19 and TRBJ1-5): DGGITQSPKYLFRKEGQNVTLSCEQNLNHDAMYWYRQDPGQGLRLIYYSQIVNDFQKGDIAEGYSVSREKKESFPLTVTSAQKNPTAFYLCASSRQTGGNQPQHFGDGTRLSIL.

This chain links TRBV24-1 with TRBJ1-2; D perhaps matches TRBD1 (6 bases). This CDR3 comprises 11 residues. CDR1 and CDR2 (germline): KGHDR, SFDVKD. The V and J ends lost 10 bases and 7 bases respectively, with 12 bases between them. The CDR3 region is CATQGSGGYTF. Here the CDR3 DNA reads TGTGCCACTCAGGGGTCTGGTGGCTACACCTTC.

The chain combines TRBV19 with TRBJ2-1; the match to TRBD2 covers 12 bases. The V gene's germline CDR1 is LNHDA and CDR2 SQIVND (reference sequence). The CDR3 length is 15 residues. The trim removed 3 bases at V and 11 bases at J, leaving 8 bases unmatched. CDR3 coding DNA: TGTGCCAGTAGTATGATGGGACTAGCGGGCCAAAAGCAGTTCTTC. Translated: CASSMMGLAGQKQFF.

This clone has only a few counts. The rearrangement links TRBV19 to TRBJ2-4, with 9 bases lining up with TRBD1. The CDR3 extends over 14 amino acids. V trimming: 6 bases; J trimming: 5 bases; junction bases outside the gene matches: 5. Germline values: CDR1 LNHDA, CDR2 SQIVND (reference sequence). The CDR3 spells CASRPRTGENIQYF. The CDR3 nucleotides read TGTGCCAGTAGACCAAGGACAGGGGAAAACATTCAGTACTTC.

The chain couples TRBV6-4 to TRBJ1-1; D is unclear. The germline V gene has CDR1 MRHNA and CDR2 SNTAGT. Deletions cut 6 bases from V and 4 bases from J, with 21 bases between. The CDR3 consists of 16 residues. CDR3 sequence reads: CASSDLSPLPGTEAFF. DNA of the CDR3: TGTGCCAGCAGCGATCTTTCCCCCCTACCGGGCACTGAAGCTTTCTTT.

CDR3: CASSEDRYTEAFF. The CDR3 nucleotides read TGTGCCAGCAGCGAAGACAGGTACACTGAAGCTTTCTTT. The V gene is TRBV5-4, the J gene TRBJ1-1, with a tentative D call TRBD1 (6 bases). The germline V gene has CDR1 SGHNT and CDR2 YYREEE (reference sequence). This CDR3 comprises 13 residues. V was pared by 4 bases and J by 3 bases, with 10 bases between.

The V gene is TRBV19, the J gene TRBJ1-5, with 8 bases matching TRBD1. J gave up 7 bases and V 1 base, and 3 bases lay outside the gene matches. The germline gives CDR1 LNHDA, CDR2 SQIVND (reference sequence). The CDR3 runs to 14 residues. CDR3: CASSIAGGGQPQHF. The CDR3 DNA reads as TGTGCCAGTAGTATAGCAGGGGGCGGGCAGCCCCAGCATTTT. Complete variable domain (other parts from reference TRBV19 and TRBJ1-5): DGGITQSPKYLFRKEGQNVTLSCEQNLNHDAMYWYRQDPGQGLRLIYYSQIVNDFQKGDIAEGYSVSREKKESFPLTVTSAQKNPTAFYLCASSIAGGGQPQHFGDGTRLSIL.

The CDR3 reads CARSNGLAGAPDTQYF. Here the CDR3 DNA reads TGTGCCAGAAGCAACGGACTAGCGGGAGCACCGGATACGCAGTATTTT. The rearrangement joins TRBV5-3 to TRBJ2-3; 13 bases agree with TRBD2. TRBV5-3 is an ORF for which the function is uncertain. The CDR3 totals 16 residues. The V and J ends lost 4 bases and 6 bases, in that order; junction bases with no gene match: 8.

The chain combines TRBV11-2 with TRBJ2-3; 8 bases are shared with TRBD1. Germline loops: CDR1 SGHAT, CDR2 FQNNGV. Trimming at V came to 4 bases and at J to 4 bases, leaving 7 bases not matched to a gene. This CDR3 contains 15 residues. The CDR3 loop reads CASSSRQGTSDTQYF. DNA of the CDR3: TGTGCCAGCAGCTCCCGACAGGGGACGTCAGATACGCAGTATTTT.

The chain has TRBV7-2 and TRBJ2-2; no reliable D call. Germline values: CDR1 SGHTA, CDR2 FQGNSA. The CDR3 sequence is 13 residues long. V was clipped by 1 base and J by 4 bases, with 4 bases between them. The CDR3 reads CASSLDSTGELFF. CDR3 coding DNA: TGTGCCAGCAGCTTAGACAGCACCGGGGAGCTGTTTTTT.

The chain joins TRBV18 to TRBJ1-1; D gene ambiguous. V lost 8 bases and J lost 0, with 22 bases in between. The germline V gene has CDR1 KGHSH and CDR2 LQKENI. This CDR3 has 17 residues. The CDR3, as DNA: TGTGCCAGCACCGCTAGCGGAGGAGATACCATGAACACTGAAGCTTTCTTT. Its translation: CASTASGGDTMNTEAFF.

This rearrangement joins TRBV9 to TRBJ1-2; TRBD1 matches at 10 bases. This CDR3 region has 17 residues. The V gene's germline CDR1 is SGDLS and CDR2 YYNGEE. The junction had 9 bases not matched to a gene; V was cut back by 3 bases and J by 1 base. CDR3 in amino acids: CASSARDRGPRNYGYTF. The CDR3 DNA reads as TGTGCCAGCAGCGCAAGGGACAGGGGACCGCGTAACTATGGCTACACCTTC.